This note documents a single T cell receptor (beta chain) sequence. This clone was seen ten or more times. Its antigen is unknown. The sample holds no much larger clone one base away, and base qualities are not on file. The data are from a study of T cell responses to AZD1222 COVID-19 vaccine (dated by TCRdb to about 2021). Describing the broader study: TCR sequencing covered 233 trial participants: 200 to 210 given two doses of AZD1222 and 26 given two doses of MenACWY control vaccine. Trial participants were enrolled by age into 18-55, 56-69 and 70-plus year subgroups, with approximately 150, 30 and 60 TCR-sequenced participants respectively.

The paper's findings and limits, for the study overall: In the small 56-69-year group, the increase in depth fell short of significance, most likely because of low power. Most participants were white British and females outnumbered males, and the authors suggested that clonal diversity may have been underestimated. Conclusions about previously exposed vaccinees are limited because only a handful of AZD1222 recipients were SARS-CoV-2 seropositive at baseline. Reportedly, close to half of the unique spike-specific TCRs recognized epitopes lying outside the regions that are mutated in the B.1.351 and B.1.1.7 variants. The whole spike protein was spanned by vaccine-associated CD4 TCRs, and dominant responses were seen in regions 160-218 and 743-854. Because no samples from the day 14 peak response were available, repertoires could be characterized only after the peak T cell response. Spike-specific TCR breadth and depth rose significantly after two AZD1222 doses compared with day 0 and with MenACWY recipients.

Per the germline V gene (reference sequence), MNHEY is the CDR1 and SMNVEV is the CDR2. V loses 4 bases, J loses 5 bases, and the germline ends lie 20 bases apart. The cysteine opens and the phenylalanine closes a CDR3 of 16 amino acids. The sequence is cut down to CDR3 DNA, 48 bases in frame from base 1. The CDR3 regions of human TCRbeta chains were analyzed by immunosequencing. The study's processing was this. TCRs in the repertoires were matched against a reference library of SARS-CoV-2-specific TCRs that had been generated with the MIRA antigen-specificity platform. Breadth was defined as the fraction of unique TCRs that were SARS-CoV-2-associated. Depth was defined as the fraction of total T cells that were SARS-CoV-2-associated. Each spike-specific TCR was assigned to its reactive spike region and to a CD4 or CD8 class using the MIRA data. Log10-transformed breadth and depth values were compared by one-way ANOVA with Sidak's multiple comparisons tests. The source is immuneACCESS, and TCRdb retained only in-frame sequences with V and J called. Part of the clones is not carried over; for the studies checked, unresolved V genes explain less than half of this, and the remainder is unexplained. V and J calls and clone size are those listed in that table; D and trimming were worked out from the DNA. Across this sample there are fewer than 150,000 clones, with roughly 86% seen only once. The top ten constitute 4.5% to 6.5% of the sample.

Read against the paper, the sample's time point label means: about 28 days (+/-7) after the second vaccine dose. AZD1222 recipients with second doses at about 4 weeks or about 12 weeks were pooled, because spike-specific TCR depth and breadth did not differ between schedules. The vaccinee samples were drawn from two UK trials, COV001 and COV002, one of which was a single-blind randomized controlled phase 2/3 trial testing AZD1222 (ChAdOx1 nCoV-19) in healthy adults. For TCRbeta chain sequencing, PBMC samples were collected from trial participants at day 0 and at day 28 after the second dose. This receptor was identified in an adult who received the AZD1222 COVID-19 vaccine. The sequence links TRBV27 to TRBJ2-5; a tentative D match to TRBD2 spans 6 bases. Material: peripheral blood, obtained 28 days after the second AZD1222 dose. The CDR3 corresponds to CASSSLSRKGRETQYF. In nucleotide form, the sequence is TGTGCCAGCAGTTCCCTCTCGAGAAAGGGGAGGGAGACCCAGTACTTC.